This T cell receptor beta chain was profiled in a study of cytomegalovirus exposure and HLA in healthy donors. Background on the study: Assignment to the Caucasian-associated ancestry cluster applied to around 76% of the 300 to 500 genotyped donors. Study-level findings and limits: Reportedly, fewer N-insertions than the approximately 700-donor mean appeared in an Asian-associated ancestry cluster in a later analysis. Among the sequence variants, a highly shared cluster was likely an artifact of sequencing. It was reportedly the case that the classifier diagnosed cytomegalovirus status with high specificity and sensitivity.

Germline CDR1 reads SQVTM; CDR2 reads ANQGSEA. CDR3 size: 13 residues. V dropped 5 bases and J dropped 3; count of bases not matched to a gene: 3. Points on this clone: Its target is not known.

60 Vbeta and 13 Jbeta primers were used in PCR. TCRdb's table, derived via immunoSEQ multiplex PCR, lists solely in-frame clones and lacks some. The sample lists 170,000 or so clones, around 81% occurring once. The chain employs TRBV29-1 and TRBJ1-4, with 7 bases lining up with TRBD1. Sequencing input: PBMCs. The receptor was isolated from a woman aged 25 to 45 in good health and CMV-seronegative. CDR3 sequence (DNA): TGCAGCGTTCGTAGGGGGCCTAATGAAAAACTGTTTTTT. It translates to CSVRRGPNEKLFF.